This is a list of T cell receptor beta chains from one sample in a study of glioma-infiltrating T cells. TCRdb redid the calling of the multiplex PCR reads with MiXCR, one entry per CDR3 protein. The sample has approximately 90,000 distinct CDR3 sequences; 23% are singletons. Input material: glioma tissue, nonneoplastic brain tissue, or PBMCs (not recorded which). Every receptor here comes from a human donor with low-grade glioma or glioblastoma, undergoing nonglioma brain surgery, or in good health (not recorded which). The CDR3 runs from the conserved cysteine through the conserved F or W. Each record gives: V gene, J gene, CDR3 length, clone size, D gene, CDR3 DNA, CDR3 protein. A D gene is named only where the DNA matches it firmly. Expanded clones are given a class, and other clones once, few, many or no size at all.

v_call: TRBV5-4
j_call: TRBJ2-4
cdr3_length: 18
clone_size: .
d_call: TRBD1
cdr3_nt: TGTGCCAGCAGGGTCCTCGGACAGGGGGCTGTTGGTGGAAACATTCAGTACTTC
cdr3_aa: CASRVLGQGAVGGNIQYF

v_call: TRBV19
j_call: TRBJ2-1
cdr3_length: 16
clone_size: .
d_call: TRBD1
cdr3_nt: TGTGCCAGTAGTCCGAGGACAGGGGTAAAGGGAAATGAGCAGTTCTTC
cdr3_aa: CASSPRTGVKGNEQFF

v_call: TRBV20-1
j_call: TRBJ2-3
cdr3_length: 13
clone_size: many
d_call: TRBD2
cdr3_nt: TGCACCGCCTCAGCGGGAGTAGGCGATACGCAGTATTTT
cdr3_aa: CTASAGVGDTQYF

v_call: TRBV2
j_call: TRBJ1-6
cdr3_length: 14
clone_size: many
d_call: .
cdr3_nt: TGTGCCAGCCACCTAGGGACAAAGAATTCACCCCTCCACTTT
cdr3_aa: CASHLGTKNSPLHF

v_call: TRBV11-2
j_call: TRBJ1-1
cdr3_length: 15
clone_size: many
d_call: .
cdr3_nt: TGTGCCAGCAGCTTGAACAGGGCGATCGGCACTGAAGCTTTCTTT
cdr3_aa: CASSLNRAIGTEAFF

v_call: TRBV27
j_call: TRBJ2-1
cdr3_length: 13
clone_size: many
d_call: .
cdr3_nt: TGTGCCAGCAGTCCTTCTAGGTACAATGAGCAGTTCTTC
cdr3_aa: CASSPSRYNEQFF

v_call: TRBV4-2
j_call: TRBJ2-1
cdr3_length: 16
clone_size: once
d_call: TRBD2
cdr3_nt: TGTGCCAGCAGTTATCGGGATAGCGGGGGGAACAATGAGCAGTTCTTC
cdr3_aa: CASSYRDSGGNNEQFF

v_call: TRBV27
j_call: TRBJ1-3
cdr3_length: 15
clone_size: many
d_call: .
cdr3_nt: TGTGCCAGCAGTTTTAAGGGATTCTCTGGAAACACCATATATTTT
cdr3_aa: CASSFKGFSGNTIYF

v_call: TRBV5-4
j_call: TRBJ1-1
cdr3_length: 14
clone_size: .
d_call: .
cdr3_nt: TGTGCCAGCAGCTTGGAACCTACAAACACTGAAGCTTTCTTT
cdr3_aa: CASSLEPTNTEAFF

v_call: TRBV5-4
j_call: TRBJ2-1
cdr3_length: 14
clone_size: .
d_call: .
cdr3_nt: TGTGCCAGCAGTGGGGGCAGTTATTACAATGAGCAGTTCTTC
cdr3_aa: CASSGGSYYNEQFF

v_call: TRBV20-1
j_call: TRBJ2-3
cdr3_length: 15
clone_size: many
d_call: .
cdr3_nt: TGCAGTGCTAGCGCCCGTGAGATTTCCACAGATACGCAGTATTTT
cdr3_aa: CSASAREISTDTQYF

v_call: TRBV7-9
j_call: TRBJ1-2
cdr3_length: 16
clone_size: few
d_call: .
cdr3_nt: TGTGCCAGCAGCTCTACTTACGGGGCCCTTAACTATGGCTACACCTTC
cdr3_aa: CASSSTYGALNYGYTF

v_call: TRBV14
j_call: TRBJ2-5
cdr3_length: 16
clone_size: .
d_call: .
cdr3_nt: TGTGCCAGCAGCCAAGATAGGTGGGACTTCCAAGAGACCCAGTACTTC
cdr3_aa: CASSQDRWDFQETQYF

v_call: TRBV6-1
j_call: TRBJ2-6
cdr3_length: 15
clone_size: many
d_call: .
cdr3_nt: TGTGCCAGCACCGAACAGGCGTGGGGGGCCAACGTCCTGACTTTC
cdr3_aa: CASTEQAWGANVLTF

v_call: TRBV20-1
j_call: TRBJ1-2
cdr3_length: 14
clone_size: many
d_call: TRBD1
cdr3_nt: TGCAGTGCTGCCTTGGGGACAGGGCTCTATGGCTACACCTTC
cdr3_aa: CSAALGTGLYGYTF

v_call: TRBV2
j_call: TRBJ1-5
cdr3_length: 14
clone_size: many
d_call: .
cdr3_nt: TGTGCCAGCAAGTGGACTTCGGGCAATCAGCCCCAGCATTTT
cdr3_aa: CASKWTSGNQPQHF

v_call: TRBV3-1
j_call: TRBJ2-1
cdr3_length: 15
clone_size: .
d_call: TRBD2
cdr3_nt: TGTGCCAGCAGCCCCAGGACTAGCGGTTACAATGAGCAGTTCTTC
cdr3_aa: CASSPRTSGYNEQFF

v_call: TRBV19
j_call: TRBJ2-4
cdr3_length: 13
clone_size: many
d_call: TRBD2
cdr3_nt: TGTGCCAGTAGACTAGCGGGAGTGAACATTCAGTACTTC
cdr3_aa: CASRLAGVNIQYF

v_call: TRBV15
j_call: TRBJ2-3
cdr3_length: 15
clone_size: many
d_call: .
cdr3_nt: TGTGCCACCAGCAGAGATTCGACTAGCACAGATACGCAGTATTTT
cdr3_aa: CATSRDSTSTDTQYF

v_call: TRBV27
j_call: TRBJ2-7
cdr3_length: 15
clone_size: many
d_call: TRBD1
cdr3_nt: TGTGCCAGCACCAAGACAGGGGGAGAGTTCTACGAGCAGTACTTC
cdr3_aa: CASTKTGGEFYEQYF

v_call: TRBV15
j_call: TRBJ2-7
cdr3_length: 15
clone_size: many
d_call: TRBD2
cdr3_nt: TGTGCCACCAGCACAGCAGGACTAGCGGTATACGAGCAGTACTTC
cdr3_aa: CATSTAGLAVYEQYF

v_call: TRBV29-1
j_call: TRBJ2-5
cdr3_length: 12
clone_size: many
d_call: .
cdr3_nt: TGCAGCGTAGGCTCCGATCAAGAGACCCAGTACTTC
cdr3_aa: CSVGSDQETQYF

v_call: TRBV19
j_call: TRBJ2-3
cdr3_length: 15
clone_size: many
d_call: TRBD1
cdr3_nt: TGTGCCAGTAGTCAGACAGGGGGCACGGCAGATACGCAGTATTTT
cdr3_aa: CASSQTGGTADTQYF

v_call: TRBV30
j_call: TRBJ1-5
cdr3_length: 14
clone_size: few
d_call: .
cdr3_nt: TGTGCCTGGAGTCAGACAGCATTCAATCAGCCCCAGCATTTT
cdr3_aa: CAWSQTAFNQPQHF

v_call: TRBV15
j_call: TRBJ2-5
cdr3_length: 13
clone_size: many
d_call: .
cdr3_nt: TGTGCCACCAGCCCCACGGGATGGGAGACCCAGTACTTC
cdr3_aa: CATSPTGWETQYF

v_call: TRBV3-1
j_call: TRBJ2-1
cdr3_length: 13
clone_size: many
d_call: .
cdr3_nt: TGTGCCAGCAGCCCCCACGGTTACAATGAGCAGTTCTTC
cdr3_aa: CASSPHGYNEQFF

v_call: TRBV20-1
j_call: TRBJ1-2
cdr3_length: 13
clone_size: many
d_call: .
cdr3_nt: TGCAGTGCTAGAGTGAGCAGGTCATATGGCTACACCTTC
cdr3_aa: CSARVSRSYGYTF

v_call: TRBV7-9
j_call: TRBJ1-1
cdr3_length: 17
clone_size: many
d_call: TRBD1
cdr3_nt: TGTGCCAGCAGCCAGCATCTCAGGGGGCGAAGTGGCACTGAAGCTTTCTTT
cdr3_aa: CASSQHLRGRSGTEAFF

v_call: TRBV20-1
j_call: TRBJ1-1
cdr3_length: 12
clone_size: many
d_call: .
cdr3_nt: TGCAGTGTCCCCGGACTCGGCACTGAAGCTTTCTTT
cdr3_aa: CSVPGLGTEAFF

v_call: TRBV5-6
j_call: TRBJ1-2
cdr3_length: 14
clone_size: many
d_call: .
cdr3_nt: TGTGCCAGCAGCTTGGAAGCAGTCAACTATGGCTACACCTTC
cdr3_aa: CASSLEAVNYGYTF

v_call: TRBV20-1
j_call: TRBJ1-6
cdr3_length: 13
clone_size: many
d_call: TRBD1
cdr3_nt: TGCAGTGCTATGGGGACAGGCCTTCCGCCCCTCCACTTT
cdr3_aa: CSAMGTGLPPLHF

v_call: TRBV7-9
j_call: TRBJ1-1
cdr3_length: 14
clone_size: .
d_call: .
cdr3_nt: TGTGCCAGCAGCTTAAGGGCAGCGAACACTGAAGCTTTCTTT
cdr3_aa: CASSLRAANTEAFF

v_call: TRBV20-1
j_call: TRBJ1-5
cdr3_length: 15
clone_size: many
d_call: .
cdr3_nt: TGCAGTGCTAGATCATTGGGGGGGGGCAATCAGCCCCAGCATTTT
cdr3_aa: CSARSLGGGNQPQHF

v_call: TRBV7-9
j_call: TRBJ1-4
cdr3_length: 14
clone_size: many
d_call: .
cdr3_nt: TGTGCCAGCAGCTTAACTAGTCCTAATGAAAAACTGTTTTTT
cdr3_aa: CASSLTSPNEKLFF

v_call: TRBV12-3/TRBV12-4
j_call: TRBJ1-5
cdr3_length: 19
clone_size: many
d_call: TRBD1
cdr3_nt: TGTGCCAGCAGTCGCGGACAGGTTCGTGATTTGGGATTTAATCAGCCCCAGCATTTT
cdr3_aa: CASSRGQVRDLGFNQPQHF

v_call: TRBV7-6
j_call: TRBJ2-5
cdr3_length: 15
clone_size: few
d_call: .
cdr3_nt: TGTGCCAGCAGCTTAGGAGGACGGCCCCAAGAGACCCAGTACTTC
cdr3_aa: CASSLGGRPQETQYF

v_call: TRBV5-1
j_call: TRBJ1-5
cdr3_length: 12
clone_size: few
d_call: TRBD1
cdr3_nt: TGCGCCACCCCGACAGGGGGTCAGCCCCAGCATTTT
cdr3_aa: CATPTGGQPQHF

v_call: TRBV6-6
j_call: TRBJ2-7
cdr3_length: 15
clone_size: many
d_call: .
cdr3_nt: TGTGCCAGCAGTTACTTAAACAGGGTTCCCTACGAGCAGTACTTC
cdr3_aa: CASSYLNRVPYEQYF

v_call: TRBV18
j_call: TRBJ2-3
cdr3_length: 12
clone_size: many
d_call: .
cdr3_nt: TGTGCCAGCTCTGGGGGGCAAGATACGCAGTATTTT
cdr3_aa: CASSGGQDTQYF

v_call: TRBV7-6
j_call: TRBJ1-2
cdr3_length: 17
clone_size: many
d_call: .
cdr3_nt: TGTGCCAGCAGCTTAGGTTATCGACCAGGGTCTAACTATGGCTACACCTTC
cdr3_aa: CASSLGYRPGSNYGYTF

v_call: TRBV29-1
j_call: TRBJ1-1
cdr3_length: 11
clone_size: many
d_call: .
cdr3_nt: TGCAGCGTTGACCGGAACACTGAAGCTTTCTTT
cdr3_aa: CSVDRNTEAFF

v_call: TRBV6-6
j_call: TRBJ1-5
cdr3_length: 12
clone_size: few
d_call: .
cdr3_nt: TGTGCCAGCAGGACAGAAAATCAGCCCCAGCATTTT
cdr3_aa: CASRTENQPQHF